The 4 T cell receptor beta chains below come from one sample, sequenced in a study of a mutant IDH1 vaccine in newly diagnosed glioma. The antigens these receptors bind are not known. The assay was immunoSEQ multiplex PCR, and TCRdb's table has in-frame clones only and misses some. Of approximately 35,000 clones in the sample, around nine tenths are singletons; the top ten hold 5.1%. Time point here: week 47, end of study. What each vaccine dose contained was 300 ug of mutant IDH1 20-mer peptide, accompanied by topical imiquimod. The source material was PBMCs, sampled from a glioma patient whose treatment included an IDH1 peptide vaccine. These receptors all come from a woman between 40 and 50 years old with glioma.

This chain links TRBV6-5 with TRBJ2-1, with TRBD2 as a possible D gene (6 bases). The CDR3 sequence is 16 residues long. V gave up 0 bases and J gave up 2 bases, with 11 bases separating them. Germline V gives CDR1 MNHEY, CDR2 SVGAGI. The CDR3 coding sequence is TGTGCCAGCAGTTACTCGGCGGCGGGGCCCTACAATGAGCAGTTCTTC. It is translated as CASSYSAAGPYNEQFF.

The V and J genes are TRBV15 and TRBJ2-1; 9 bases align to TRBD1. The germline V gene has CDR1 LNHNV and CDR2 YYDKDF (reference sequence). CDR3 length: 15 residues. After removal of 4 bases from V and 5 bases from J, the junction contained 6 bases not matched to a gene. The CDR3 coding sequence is TGTGCCACCAGCATTGACAGGGGGACCAACAATGAGCAGTTCTTC. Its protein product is CATSIDRGTNNEQFF.

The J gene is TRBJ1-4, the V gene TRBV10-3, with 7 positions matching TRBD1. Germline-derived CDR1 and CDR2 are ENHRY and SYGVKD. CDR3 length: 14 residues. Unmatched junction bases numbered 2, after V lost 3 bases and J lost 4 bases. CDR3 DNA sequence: TGTGCCATCAGTGATACAGGGGATAATGAAAAACTGTTTTTT. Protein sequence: CAISDTGDNEKLFF.

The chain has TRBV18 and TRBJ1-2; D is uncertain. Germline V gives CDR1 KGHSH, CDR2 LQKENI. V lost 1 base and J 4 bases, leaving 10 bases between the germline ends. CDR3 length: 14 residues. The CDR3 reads CASSPQGIAYGYTF. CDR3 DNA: TGTGCCAGCTCACCACAGGGTATAGCCTATGGCTACACCTTC.